The next 18 T cell receptor beta chains were all read from a single sample in a study of graft-versus-host responses after intestinal transplantation. Profiling relied on immunoSEQ multiplex PCR, and the TCRdb table lists in-frame clones only, not all of them. The profile shows around 5,000 clones, approximately 31% of them singletons. Co-plated with around 200,000 CFSE-labeled responder cells were around 200,000 irradiated, violet-dye-labeled stimulator cells. This sample comprised alloreactive CD8+ T cells from a mixed lymphocyte reaction culture, obtained before intestinal transplant. Subset in this sample: CFSE-low proliferating T cells sorted from approximately 6-day pre-transplant mixed lymphocyte reaction (GvH or HvG direction). The receptors were sampled from a human patient who received an intestinal transplant.

This clone has a handful of counts. The J gene is TRBJ1-1, the V gene TRBV5-5, with 11 positions matching TRBD1. Germline V gene lookup returns CDR1 SGHKS and CDR2 YYEKEE (reference sequence). V lost 3 bases, J lost 5 bases, and 3 bases stayed unmatched. The length of the CDR3 is 14 residues. CDR3: CASSWDRGRTEAFF. CDR3 nucleotide sequence: TGTGCCAGCAGCTGGGACAGGGGGAGAACTGAAGCTTTCTTT.

V gene TRBV5-1 combines with J gene TRBJ2-3; weak D call: TRBD2 (6 bases). The germline V gene has CDR1 SGHRS and CDR2 YFSETQ. CDR3 length: 16 residues. V dropped 0 bases and J dropped 3 bases, with 14 bases sitting between them. The CDR3 region is CASSLAGIRGTDTQYF. For the CDR3, the DNA is TGCGCCAGCAGCTTGGCCGGGATCCGGGGGACAGATACGCAGTATTTT.

This clone was seen a few times. The chain carries TRBV28 and TRBJ2-3; D call uncertain. The length of the CDR3 is 13 residues. Germline values: CDR1 MDHEN, CDR2 SYDVKM. Trimming pared 1 base from V and 2 bases from J, leaving 4 bases between. The CDR3 protein is CASSLSITDTQYF. The CDR3 DNA is TGTGCCAGCAGTTTATCCATCACAGATACGCAGTATTTT.

By share, this clone ranks as medium-sized. The J gene is TRBJ2-1, the V gene TRBV6-6; D call uncertain. The CDR3 sequence is 15 residues long. V was shortened by 6 bases and J by 4 bases, with 16 bases between the two germline ends. Per the germline V gene, CDR1 is MNHNY and CDR2 is SVGAGI (reference sequence). CDR3 region: CASSMSPLVYNEQFF. The CDR3 DNA is TGTGCCAGCAGCATGAGCCCGCTCGTGTACAATGAGCAGTTCTTC.

The V and J genes are TRBV28 and TRBJ2-1; 7 nucleotides match TRBD2. The CDR3 consists of 16 residues. From germline, CDR1 is MDHEN and CDR2 SYDVKM. The V gene end was trimmed by 5 bases and the J gene end by 8 bases; junction bases not matched to a gene: 15. The CDR3 region has the DNA TGTGCCAGCAGTCTACCCCGACGGGACTATAACGATGAGCAGTTCTTC. Encoded protein: CASSLPRRDYNDEQFF.

The chain joins TRBV5-5 to TRBJ2-1, with D maybe TRBD2 (6 bases). Trimming cost V 3 bases and J 2 bases, with 12 bases left between them. Germline CDR1 SGHKS, CDR2 YYEKEE (reference sequence). The CDR3 is 15 residues long. The CDR3 region has the DNA TGTGCCAGCAGCTCGGAAAGCGGGCCCTACAATGAGCAGTTCTTC. This encodes CASSSESGPYNEQFF.

This clone was seen a few times. This chain joins TRBV7-9 and TRBJ2-7; 7 bases are a match to TRBD1. The CDR3 contains 14 residues. V dropped 5 bases and J dropped 2; count of bases not matched to a gene: 6. Per germline, CDR1 SEHNR and CDR2 FQNEAQ (reference sequence). The chain's CDR3 is CASSHGTDPYEQYF. DNA for the CDR3: TGTGCCAGCAGCCACGGGACAGACCCCTACGAGCAGTACTTC.

This chain joins TRBV6-5 and TRBJ2-7; TRBD1 is a possible D gene (6 bases). The CDR3 extends over 15 amino acids. V was pared by 0 bases and J by 3 bases, with 12 bases between. Looked up from germline, CDR1 is MNHEY and CDR2 is SVGAGI. Here the CDR3 DNA reads TGTGCCAGCAGTTACTCACGAGGGGACATCTACGAGCAGTACTTC. Protein product: CASSYSRGDIYEQYF.

This clone has a handful of counts. V usage is TRBV7-8 and J usage is TRBJ2-1, with 9 bases that match TRBD1. CDR1 and CDR2 (germline): SGHVS, FQNEAQ. This CDR3 is 16 amino acids long. Germline trimming cut 5 bases from V and 3 bases from J; bases unmatched to any gene: 8. CDR3 in DNA: TGTGCCAGCAGCCTACTTAGACAGGGGGTCTACAATGAGCAGTTCTTC. The encoded protein is CASSLLRQGVYNEQFF.

V is TRBV7-9 and J is TRBJ2-3; 7 bases match TRBD2. With V trimmed by 1 base and J by 4 bases, 5 bases remained unmatched. CDR1 is SEHNR and CDR2 is FQNEAQ in the germline V gene (reference sequence). This CDR3 comprises 15 residues. The CDR3 reads CASSLGAGWADTQYF. The CDR3 nucleotides are TGTGCCAGCAGCTTAGGAGCGGGGTGGGCAGATACGCAGTATTTT.

The chain carries TRBV9 and TRBJ2-3, with 14 bases fitting TRBD2. The CDR3 has 17 residues. The V gene's germline CDR1 is SGDLS and CDR2 YYNGEE. J lost 1 base, V lost 4 bases, and 5 bases had no gene match. The CDR3 sequence is CASSPGTSGRGTDTQYF. CDR3 coding DNA: TGTGCCAGCAGCCCGGGGACTAGCGGGAGAGGCACAGATACGCAGTATTTT.

The CDR3 DNA is TGTGCCAGCAGCCCCGGTGGGGGGTACGAGCAGTACTTC. This gives the protein CASSPGGGYEQYF. The rearrangement uses TRBV6-5 and TRBJ2-7; the D gene is possibly TRBD2 (6 bases). CDR3 length: 13 amino acids. Trimming took off 6 bases at V and 4 bases at J, with 13 bases between the two ends. CDR1 is MNHEY and CDR2 is SVGAGI in the germline V gene.

The gene calls are TRBV28 and TRBJ2-2; no clear D gene. Germline V CDR1 and CDR2: MDHEN, SYDVKM. Deletions cut 9 bases from V and 0 bases from J, with 8 bases between. This CDR3 contains 13 residues. CDR3 residues: CASRHTNTGELFF. CDR3 nucleotides: TGTGCCAGTCGACATACGAACACCGGGGAGCTGTTTTTT.

The rearrangement joins TRBV4-1 to TRBJ2-7; TRBD2 matches 14 bases. V was clipped by 5 bases and J by 5 bases; unmatched bases: 17. CDR3 length: 19 residues. Germline CDR1 is MGHRA and CDR2 is YSYEKL. This CDR3 is CASSSGGLAGALRRDEQYF. CDR3 bases: TGCGCCAGCAGCTCAGGGGGACTAGCGGGAGCATTACGGCGGGACGAGCAGTACTTC.

The chain has TRBV6-5 and TRBJ2-7, with TRBD1 matching over 10 bases. Germline V lookup: CDR1 MNHEY, CDR2 SVGAGI. J lost 5 bases, V lost 0 bases, and 4 bases had no gene match. This CDR3 is built from 15 residues. The chain's CDR3 is CASSYSGQGLNEQYF. The CDR3 DNA is TGTGCCAGCAGTTACTCGGGACAGGGGTTAAACGAGCAGTACTTC.

This clone has a handful of counts. The genes are TRBV18 and TRBJ1-1; D might be TRBD1 (5 bases). The length of the CDR3 is 16 residues. The germline gives CDR1 KGHSH, CDR2 LQKENI. The V end lost 4 bases, the J end lost 0 bases, and 15 bases lay between the germline ends. CDR3 bases: TGTGCCAGCTCACTCATATGGGGCCCAGTGAACACTGAAGCTTTCTTT. This translates into CASSLIWGPVNTEAFF.

The V and J genes are TRBV5-1 and TRBJ2-3; TRBD2 matches 8 bases. The J segment lost 4 bases and the V segment lost 4 bases, leaving 5 bases of the junction unmatched. Germline values: CDR1 SGHRS, CDR2 YFSETQ. The CDR3 runs 14 residues. CDR3 loop: CASSPLGRADTQYF. Here the CDR3 DNA reads TGCGCCAGCAGCCCACTCGGGAGGGCAGATACGCAGTATTTT.

This clone occurred a few times. The chain combines TRBV30 with TRBJ1-1; perhaps TRBD1 as D (6 bases). CDR3 length: 14 amino acids. In germline, CDR1 is GTSNPN, CDR2 SVGIG (reference sequence). Trimming shortened V by 0 bases and J by 8 bases, and 16 bases separated the two germline ends. CDR3 sequence: CAWSVEGVWGEAFF. In nucleotides, the CDR3 is TGTGCCTGGAGTGTTGAGGGGGTCTGGGGAGAAGCTTTCTTT.